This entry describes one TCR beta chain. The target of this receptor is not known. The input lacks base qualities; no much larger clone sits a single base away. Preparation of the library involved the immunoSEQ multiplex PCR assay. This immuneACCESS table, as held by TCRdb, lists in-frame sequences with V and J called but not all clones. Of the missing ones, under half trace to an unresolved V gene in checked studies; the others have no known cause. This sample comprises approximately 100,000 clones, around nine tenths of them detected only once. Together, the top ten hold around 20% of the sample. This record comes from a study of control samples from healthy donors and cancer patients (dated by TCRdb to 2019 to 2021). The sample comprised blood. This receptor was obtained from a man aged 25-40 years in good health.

The DNA reads TGTGCCAGCAGCCCTGCCACTAGCACAGATACGCAGTATTTT. Translated, it gives CASSPATSTDTQYF. The rearrangement joined TRBV7-9 to TRBJ2-3, with the D gene call left open. The CDR3 runs 14 residues from the cysteine to the phenylalanine. Of the read, only the CDR3 DNA is kept; its 42 bases are in frame from base 1. V is reduced by 5 bases and J by 0 bases, leaving a spacing of 9 bases between them. In the germline V gene (reference sequence), CDR1 corresponds to SEHNR and CDR2 to FQNEAQ.